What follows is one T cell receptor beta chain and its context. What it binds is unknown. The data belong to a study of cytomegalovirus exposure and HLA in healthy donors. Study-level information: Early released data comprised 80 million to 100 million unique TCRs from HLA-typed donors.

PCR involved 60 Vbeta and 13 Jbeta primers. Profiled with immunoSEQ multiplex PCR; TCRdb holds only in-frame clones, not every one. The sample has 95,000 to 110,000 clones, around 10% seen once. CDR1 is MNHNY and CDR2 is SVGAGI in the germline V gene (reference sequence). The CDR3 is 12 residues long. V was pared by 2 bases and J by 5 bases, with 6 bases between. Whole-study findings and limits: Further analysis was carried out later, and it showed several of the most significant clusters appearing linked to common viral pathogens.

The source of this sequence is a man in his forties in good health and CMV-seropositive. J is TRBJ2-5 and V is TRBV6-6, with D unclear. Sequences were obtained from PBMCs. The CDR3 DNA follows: TGTGCCAGCAGTTACGAGGAGGAGACCCAGTACTTC. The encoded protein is CASSYEEETQYF.